This T cell receptor beta chain appears in the sequencing data of a study of blood T cell repertoires in COVID-19. Study-level background: Specimens from acute and convalescent COVID-19 originated in the United States, Italy and Spain. PBMCs, B-cell-depleted T cells, or T cells provided the cDNA or gDNA that made up the material.

This clone has a single count. The ends lost 5 bases at V and 8 bases at J; junction bases unmatched: 12. Germline assignment: CDR1 SNHLY and CDR2 FYNNEI. The CDR3 has 15 amino acids. In the authors' workflow: Reference gene primer amplification gave nucleated cell count estimates. Measured with immunoSEQ multiplex PCR; TCRdb has only the in-frame clones, and not every one. That table is the source of V, J and clone size, and D and trimming were worked out from the DNA. The sample records roughly 300,000 clones, around 88% being singletons. The rearrangement joins TRBV2 to TRBJ1-5, with TRBD1 matching 7 bases. The receptor's source is a woman in her forties or fifties with acute or convalescent COVID-19. The sequencing input was peripheral blood. Here the CDR3 DNA reads TGTGCCAGCAGTCTAGGGGGCAGGGGTAGGGAGCCCCAGCATTTT. Residues: CASSLGGRGREPQHF.